Below, 19 T cell receptor beta chains from the same sample are listed, as sequenced in a study of cytomegalovirus exposure and HLA in healthy donors. Researchers ran the PCR with 60 Vbeta and 13 Jbeta primers. TCRdb keeps only in-frame clones here, not all; method: immunoSEQ multiplex PCR. The sample lists fewer than 250,000 clones, approximately 80% occurring once. Source material: PBMCs. These receptors were taken from a woman aged 45 to 65 in good health and CMV-seropositive.

V usage is TRBV7-3 and J usage is TRBJ2-3, with D maybe TRBD2 (6 bases). CDR1 and CDR2 (germline): SGHTA, FQGTGA. The CDR3 runs 16 residues. Trimming pared 4 bases from V and 2 bases from J, leaving 16 bases between. The CDR3, as DNA: TGTGCCAGCAGCTCCCGTGGAGGGAGATCCACAGATACGCAGTATTTT. Protein product: CASSSRGGRSTDTQYF.

The chain uses TRBV5-1 and TRBJ2-5; the match to TRBD1 covers 11 bases. The CDR3 runs to 14 residues. The germline gives CDR1 SGHRS, CDR2 YFSETQ. Germline trimming cut 4 bases from V and 4 bases from J; bases unmatched to any gene: 3. CDR3 sequence: CASSLGTGGETQYF. The DNA for the CDR3 is TGCGCCAGCAGCCTAGGGACAGGGGGAGAGACCCAGTACTTC.

Here the CDR3 reads CASRDLQGSNYGYTF. The CDR3 DNA is TGTGCCAGCAGGGACCTTCAGGGTTCTAACTATGGCTACACCTTC. This chain connects TRBV7-9 to TRBJ1-2, with D possibly matching TRBD1 (5 bases). CDR3 size: 15 residues. V shed 6 bases and J shed 0 bases, with 14 bases lying between them. Germline lookup yields CDR1 SEHNR and CDR2 FQNEAQ (reference sequence).

V is TRBV25-1 and J is TRBJ2-1; D gene uncertain. Germline assignment: CDR1 MGHDK and CDR2 SYGVNS. The CDR3 has 13 residues. V was clipped by 5 bases and J by 4 bases, with 9 bases between them. The CDR3, as DNA: TGTGCCAGCAGTTCCCCAGCGTACAATGAGCAGTTCTTC. It translates to CASSSPAYNEQFF.

The chain joins TRBV19 to TRBJ2-3; a weak D match, TRBD1 (6 bases). Germline CDR1 and CDR2: LNHDA and SQIVND (reference sequence). CDR3 size: 13 residues. Deletions cut 9 bases from V and 2 bases from J, with 12 bases between. CDR3: CASRDTFTDTQYF. The CDR3 bases are TGTGCCAGCCGGGACACATTCACAGATACGCAGTATTTT.

This clone was observed once. The CDR3 DNA reads as TGCGCCAGCAGCCCCTCTCGACTTCCTAACTATGGCTACACCTTC. This gives the protein CASSPSRLPNYGYTF. The V call is TRBV5-1, the J call TRBJ1-2, with D uncertain. Between the trimmed V and J ends, which lost 4 bases and 0 bases, there was a span of 13 bases. The CDR3 is made up of 15 amino acids. CDR1 is SGHRS, CDR2 YFSETQ, per germline.

The genes are TRBV10-3 and TRBJ2-2, with TRBD2 matching over 7 bases. The V gene's germline CDR1 is ENHRY and CDR2 SYGVKD. V shed 3 bases and J 4 bases; nucleotides not matched to a gene: 5. CDR3 length equals 15 residues. CDR3: CAISEWGGTTGELFF. In DNA form, the CDR3 reads TGTGCCATCAGTGAATGGGGGGGGACCACCGGGGAGCTGTTTTTT.

This clone was seen once. The chain links TRBV7-8 to TRBJ2-7; 8 nucleotides line up with TRBD1. The CDR3 runs 14 residues. CDR1 SGHVS and CDR2 FQNEAQ come from the germline V gene. V shed 5 bases and J 6 bases; nucleotides not matched to a gene: 9. The CDR3 is CASSTRDRQLEQYF. DNA of the CDR3: TGTGCCAGCAGCACCCGGGACAGGCAACTCGAGCAGTACTTC.

The chain combines TRBV9 with TRBJ2-3; D not certain. Trimming removed 0 bases from V and 0 bases from J, with 11 bases in between. The CDR3 has 16 amino acids. Germline assignment: CDR1 SGDLS and CDR2 YYNGEE. The CDR3, as DNA: TGTGCCAGCAGCGTAGGGGTTGGCGGTAGCACAGATACGCAGTATTTT. Amino acid sequence: CASSVGVGGSTDTQYF.

This clone has more than one count but fewer than ten. This sequence joins TRBV5-1 and TRBJ1-6, with 9 nucleotides matching TRBD1. The CDR3 has 16 residues. In germline, CDR1 is SGHRS, CDR2 YFSETQ. Trimming at V came to 5 bases and at J to 7 bases, leaving 10 bases not matched to a gene. For the CDR3, the DNA is TGCGCCAGCAGACCAACTCCGGGACAGGGCAATTCACCCCTCCACTTT. Protein sequence: CASRPTPGQGNSPLHF.

The chain joins TRBV5-1 to TRBJ1-4, with D possibly TRBD1 on 5 matching bases. Trimming shortened V by 3 bases and J by 2 bases, and 8 bases separated the two germline ends. Germline V gene lookup returns CDR1 SGHRS and CDR2 YFSETQ. This CDR3 is 14 amino acids long. The CDR3 DNA sequence: TGCGCCAGCAGCTCGACAGATACTAATGAAAAACTGTTTTTT. Residues: CASSSTDTNEKLFF.

This sequence joins TRBV9 and TRBJ1-4, with D perhaps matching TRBD1 (5 bases). CDR1 is SGDLS, CDR2 YYNGEE, per germline. The V gene lost 3 bases and the J gene lost 8 bases, with 14 bases spanning the gap. The CDR3 sequence is 14 residues long. CDR3 coding DNA: TGTGCCAGCAGCGGGGGGGGACCGGGGGAAAAACTGTTTTTT. Residues: CASSGGGPGEKLFF.

The chain carries TRBV27 and TRBJ2-7, with TRBD1 as a possible D gene (6 bases). Trimming removed 4 bases from V and 3 bases from J, with 16 bases in between. The CDR3 is made up of 15 amino acids. Germline loops: CDR1 MNHEY, CDR2 SMNVEV (reference sequence). For the CDR3, the DNA is TGTGCCAGCAGTTGGAAACCGGGACAAATCTACGAGCAGTACTTC. It codes for CASSWKPGQIYEQYF.

CDR3 DNA sequence: TGTGCCAGCAGTTCCGGGACAGTTAGGATGAGGAAGTACTTC. Its protein is CASSSGTVRMRKYF. V is TRBV27 and J is TRBJ2-7; 7 nucleotides align to TRBD1. Germline loops: CDR1 MNHEY, CDR2 SMNVEV (reference sequence). The CDR3 spans 14 residues. V shed 4 bases, J shed 11 bases, and the junction held 14 bases outside the gene matches.

The chain carries TRBV5-1 and TRBJ1-2; D remains ambiguous. This CDR3 is 13 amino acids long. Trimming left V 1 base short and J 3 bases short, with 7 bases between. Germline loops: CDR1 SGHRS, CDR2 YFSETQ. The CDR3 DNA is TGCGCCAGCAGCTTGACTAGCCACTATGGCTACACCTTC. It encodes CASSLTSHYGYTF. Full variable domain (missing parts from reference TRBV5-1 and TRBJ1-2): KAGVTQTPRYLIKTRGQQVTLSCSPISGHRSVSWYQQTPGQGLQFLFEYFSETQRNKGNFPGRFSGRQFSNSRSEMNVSTLELGDSALYLCASSLTSHYGYTFGSGTRLTVV.

This rearrangement joins TRBV7-2 to TRBJ2-7, with D perhaps TRBD2 (6 bases). This CDR3 region has 14 residues. Germline CDR1 is SGHTA and CDR2 is FQGNSA. Trimming stripped 4 bases from V and 6 bases from J, with 16 bases between. CDR3 nucleotide sequence: TGTGCCAGCAGCTATTCGGGGGAATGGGGCGAGCAGTACTTC. This codes for CASSYSGEWGEQYF.

Details on this clone: In the same sample, other DNA sequences code for this CDR3. The genes are TRBV7-2 and TRBJ1-4, with a weak D call TRBD1 (6 bases). This CDR3 has 15 residues. The V gene's germline CDR1 is SGHTA and CDR2 FQGNSA. V was pared by 0 bases and J by 4 bases, with 9 bases between. The CDR3 DNA is TGTGCCAGCAGCTTAGCGGGGACACTTAATGAAAAACTGTTTTTT. Translating it yields CASSLAGTLNEKLFF.

The chain joins TRBV6-5 to TRBJ1-2; D might be TRBD1 (5 bases). The V and J ends lost 7 bases and 2 bases respectively, with 11 bases between them. The CDR3 consists of 13 residues. Germline CDR1 MNHEY, CDR2 SVGAGI. CDR3 DNA sequence: TGTGCCAGCAATTCGGGACTAAACTATGGCTACACCTTC. Amino acids: CASNSGLNYGYTF.

The chain combines TRBV5-1 with TRBJ2-5; TRBD2 matches at 9 bases. CDR1 SGHRS and CDR2 YFSETQ come from the germline V gene. This CDR3 has 15 residues. With V trimmed by 3 bases and J by 5 bases, 8 bases remained unmatched. The CDR3 loop is CASSWTGAGGETQYF. The CDR3 coding sequence is TGCGCCAGCAGCTGGACAGGCGCGGGGGGGGAGACCCAGTACTTC.